This T cell receptor (beta chain) comes out of a study of blood T cells in healthy people across ages. Study background: Template switching recovered approximately one barcoded beta molecule for every two T cells. Overall study results and limits: Estimated diversity across one million T cells was deemed an underestimate.

In the case of this clonotype: The antigen is undetermined.

Sample-barcoded 5' priming and a J-beta primer mix drove a second PCR of 7 to 11 cycles. MiXCR was run by TCRdb on the 5' RACE reads, yielding one entry per CDR3 protein. Of roughly 1,500,000 distinct CDR3 sequences listed, roughly a third are singletons. Germline CDR1 reads ENHRY; CDR2 reads SYGVKD. Trimming cost V 3 bases and J 5 bases, with 10 bases left between them. CDR3 length equals 13 residues. The clonotype was recovered from a woman in her 30s in good health. This sequence joins TRBV10-3 and TRBJ2-5; D is perhaps TRBD1 or TRBD2 (5 bases each). The sample comprised blood. This CDR3 is CAISEGTQETQYF. CDR3 sequence (DNA): TGTGCCATCAGTGAAGGGACGCAGGAGACCCAGTACTTC.